Listed here are 13 T cell receptor beta chains from one sample, sequenced in a study of blood T cells in healthy people across ages. Together with a sample-barcoded 5' primer, a J-beta primer mix was included in a second PCR lasting roughly 6 to 12 cycles. TCRdb recomputed calls from the 5' RACE reads with MiXCR, one row per CDR3 protein. The sample yields 750,000 to 850,000 distinct CDR3 sequences, roughly 25% seen once. Separately, the same data were catalogued under a study of T cells of mothers and their children.

The sample taken for sequencing was blood. These TCRs come from a boy aged 5-17 years in good health.

This clonotype has a handful of counts. J is TRBJ2-1 and V is TRBV4-1; a weak D match, TRBD2 (5 bases). V shed 4 bases and J shed 5 bases, with 12 bases lying between them. The CDR3 is 14 residues long. Germline V gene data show CDR1 as MGHRA and CDR2 as YSYEKL. The CDR3 sequence is CASSLRTSNNEQFF. The CDR3 coding sequence is TGCGCCAGCAGCCTCCGGACTTCCAACAATGAGCAGTTCTTC.

This clonotype was observed a few times. V gene TRBV29-1 combines with J gene TRBJ2-7, with 11 positions matching TRBD2. The J segment lost 3 bases and the V segment lost 1 base, leaving 2 bases of the junction unmatched. CDR3 length: 14 amino acids. Germline V lookup: CDR1 SQVTM, CDR2 ANQGSEA. For the CDR3, the DNA is TGCAGCGTTGAAGGGGGGACTAGCGGCTACGAGCAGTACTTC. Amino acids: CSVEGGTSGYEQYF.

The chain links TRBV20-1 to TRBJ2-3, with D possibly being TRBD1 (5 bases). The CDR3 has 13 residues. Germline V gene data show CDR1 as DFQATT and CDR2 as SNEGSKA (reference sequence). V was pared by 7 bases and J by 2 bases, with 13 bases between. The CDR3 DNA sequence: TGCAGTGGTGCAGGGTTTTCCACAGATACGCAGTATTTT. Protein sequence: CSGAGFSTDTQYF.

The rearrangement joins TRBV7-3 to TRBJ2-5; 9 bases are shared with TRBD1. The CDR3 is made up of 16 amino acids. Germline V CDR1 and CDR2: SGHTA, FQGTGA. V lost 5 bases to trimming and J lost 5 bases; unmatched junction nucleotides: 12. CDR3 protein: CASSPGQGKRGETQYF. As DNA, the CDR3 is TGTGCCAGCAGCCCGGGACAGGGCAAGAGGGGGGAGACCCAGTACTTC.

The chain employs TRBV29-1 and TRBJ2-7; 8 bases agree with TRBD2. TRBJ2-1 matches the DNA end more closely, so the J call is doubtful. CDR3 length equals 12 residues. The germline V gene has CDR1 SQVTM and CDR2 ANQGSEA. The CDR3 region is CSVDGRADEQFF. The DNA for the CDR3 is TGCAGCGTTGACGGGAGGGCCGACGAGCAGTTCTTC.

The chain recombines TRBV19 with TRBJ1-2; D gene uncertain. CDR1 and CDR2 (germline): LNHDA, SQIVND (reference sequence). V lost 6 bases to trimming and J lost 4 bases, with 18 bases between them. The CDR3 has 15 residues. This CDR3 reads CASRKSDPSAYGYTF. For the CDR3, the DNA is TGTGCCAGTAGAAAAAGTGACCCAAGCGCCTATGGCTACACCTTC.

The CDR3 DNA follows: TGCGCCAGCAGCCCGTGGAGGGACCCCGGGGGAAATGAGCAGTTCTTC. It is translated as CASSPWRDPGGNEQFF. J is TRBJ2-5 and V is TRBV5-1, with a weak D call TRBD2 (6 bases). The J call could be wrong; TRBJ2-1 is a better fit for the DNA end. From germline, CDR1 is SGHRS and CDR2 YFSETQ. The CDR3 is 16 amino acids.

V is TRBV7-3 and J is TRBJ2-7, with 7 bases matching TRBD1. The V gene's germline CDR1 is SGHTA and CDR2 FQGTGA. The CDR3 has 16 amino acids. V shed 5 bases and J 2 bases; nucleotides not matched to a gene: 12. The CDR3 sequence: CASSRPWTGRTYEQYF. In DNA, the CDR3 is TGTGCCAGCAGCCGCCCTTGGACAGGTAGAACCTACGAGCAGTACTTC.

This clonotype was counted between two and nine times. This chain connects TRBV2 to TRBJ2-7; TRBD2 agrees at 8 bases. This CDR3 has 13 residues. V shed 9 bases and J 0 bases; nucleotides not matched to a gene: 4. Germline V gene lookup returns CDR1 SNHLY and CDR2 FYNNEI. The chain's CDR3 is CASKAGGSYEQYF. In DNA form, the CDR3 reads TGTGCCAGTAAGGCGGGGGGCTCCTACGAGCAGTACTTC.

This clonotype has ten or more counts. The chain employs TRBV7-2 and TRBJ2-1; D not certain. CDR1 is SGHTA and CDR2 is FQGNSA in the germline V gene. This CDR3 is 13 amino acids long. The V end was cut by 5 bases, the J end by 0 bases, with 5 bases between. Written as DNA, the CDR3 is TGTGCCAGCAGCATTAGCTCCTACAATGAGCAGTTCTTC. Amino acids: CASSISSYNEQFF.

This chain uses TRBV6-5 with TRBJ1-1, with a tentative D call TRBD1 (6 bases). Trimming cost V 0 bases and J 6 bases, with 14 bases left between them. CDR1 MNHEY and CDR2 SVGAGI come from the germline V gene. This CDR3 has 15 amino acids. The chain's CDR3 is CASSYSAYRAAEAFF. The DNA of the CDR3 is TGTGCCAGCAGTTACTCGGCGTACAGGGCCGCTGAAGCTTTCTTT.

The chain combines TRBV6-1 with TRBJ2-7; 8 bases are a match to TRBD1. CDR3 length: 15 residues. Germline CDR1 reads MNHNS; CDR2 reads SASEGT. V shed 2 bases and J 4 bases; nucleotides not matched to a gene: 7. The CDR3: CASSEYRGTGYEQYF. The CDR3 nucleotides read TGTGCCAGCAGTGAATACAGGGGGACAGGATACGAGCAGTACTTC.

The V and J genes are TRBV4-3 and TRBJ1-2, with 7 bases fitting TRBD1. The trim removed 5 bases at V and 3 bases at J, leaving 12 bases unmatched. This CDR3 has 16 amino acids. The V gene's germline CDR1 is LGHNA and CDR2 YSLEER. The CDR3 sequence is CASSGRDSIGYYGYTF. Here the CDR3 DNA reads TGCGCCAGCAGCGGACGGGACAGCATTGGGTACTATGGCTACACCTTC.